Presented here are 7 T cell receptor beta chains from one specimen sequenced in a study of post-analysis software for immune sequencing data. These receptors' antigens are unknown. Every TCR beta cDNA library bore unique molecular identifiers. TCRdb processed the PCR reads anew with MiXCR; each CDR3 protein has one entry. The table includes about 770,000 distinct CDR3 sequences, 46% detected once. Study results and limitations: Five or six TRBV segments, TRBV5-6, TRBV5-1 and TRBV20-1 among them, were found more frequent in patients than controls.

The sequencing sample was made of blood. These receptor sequences come from a girl between 5 and 17 years old with multiple sclerosis.

The rearrangement links TRBV6-6 to TRBJ1-2; weak D call: TRBD1 (5 bases). The V gene's germline CDR1 is MNHNY and CDR2 SVGAGI (reference sequence). The CDR3 runs to 15 residues. V lost 5 bases and J lost 6, with 19 bases in between. CDR3 in DNA: TGTGCCAGCAGTCAAGGGACCTTAAATGTCCATGGCTACACCTTC. Protein product: CASSQGTLNVHGYTF.

This sequence joins TRBV7-9 and TRBJ2-5, with D possibly matching TRBD2 (6 bases). Per the germline V gene, CDR1 is SEHNR and CDR2 is FQNEAQ (reference sequence). V lost 8 bases to trimming and J lost 4 bases, with 17 bases between them. The CDR3 contains 14 residues. DNA for the CDR3: TGTGCCAGCCGAGAGACAGAGGGAGGAGAGACCCAGTACTTC. It codes for CASRETEGGETQYF.

The chain joins TRBV3-1 to TRBJ2-1, with 10 positions matching TRBD2. The V segment lost 0 bases and the J segment 9 bases; nucleotides outside the gene matches: 5. The CDR3 has 15 amino acids. CDR1 and CDR2 (germline): LGHDT, YNNKEL (reference sequence). Here the CDR3 reads CASSQEGGLATEQFF. CDR3 nucleotide sequence: TGTGCCAGCAGCCAAGAGGGGGGACTAGCGACTGAGCAGTTCTTC.

This chain's CDR3 is CSAVDRITEAFF. For the CDR3, the DNA is TGCAGTGCTGTGGACAGGATAACTGAAGCTTTCTTT. V usage is TRBV20-1 and J usage is TRBJ1-1, with 7 bases fitting TRBD1. V was clipped by 5 bases and J by 5 bases; unmatched bases: 5. From germline, CDR1 is DFQATT and CDR2 SNEGSKA (reference sequence). The CDR3 is 12 residues long.

A word on this clonotype: At one end the junction does not follow the germline gene, possibly because of a read error. V gene TRBV24-1 combines with J gene TRBJ2-1; no clear D. This CDR3 comprises 14 residues. CDR1 is KGHDR and CDR2 is SFDVKD in the germline V gene. The CDR3 coding sequence is TGTGCCACCAGTGTCCCAGACGGGTACAGTGAGCAGTTCTTC. It specifies CATSVPDGYSEQFF.

The chain uses TRBV7-9 and TRBJ1-1; D is uncertain. CDR1 is SEHNR, CDR2 FQNEAQ, per germline (reference sequence). Deletions cut 3 bases from V and 5 bases from J, with 13 bases between. CDR3 size: 14 residues. CDR3 residues: CASSLPGSGTEAFF. In DNA, the CDR3 is TGTGCCAGCAGCTTGCCCGGCAGTGGGACTGAAGCTTTCTTT.

As for this clonotype: A read error may be the cause here, since a much bigger clone is one base away. This chain uses TRBV6-2 or TRBV6-3 with TRBJ2-3; weak D call: TRBD1 (8 bases). CDR1 is MNHEY and CDR2 is SVGEGT in the germline V gene. This CDR3 spans 18 amino acids. The CDR3 is CTSSYSSRTGRGTDTQYF. The CDR3 coding sequence is TGTACCAGCAGTTACTCGTCGAGGACAGGGAGGGGCACAGATACGCAGTATTTT.